The next 5 T cell receptor beta chains were all read from a single sample in a study of T-cell memory formation after mild COVID-19. TCRdb analysed the 5' RACE reads with MiXCR anew, one entry per CDR3 protein. The data show a few hundred thousand distinct CDR3 sequences, about a sixth seen once. The sequencing sample was made of PBMCs or a T cell subset sorted from them (not recorded which). Source of these receptors: a man younger than 35 who had mild COVID-19 (a few samples of this study predate the infection). Cell type and time point are not known.

This clonotype was counted only a few times. A junction end diverges from the germline sequence, so it may reflect a read error. The rearrangement links TRBV7-9 to TRBJ2-3; 9 bases align to TRBD2. Per the germline V gene, CDR1 is SEHNR and CDR2 is FQNEAQ (reference sequence). The CDR3 length is 12 residues. The chain's CDR3 is CASSPPSGAPGF. The DNA for the CDR3 is TGTGCCAGCAGCCCGCCTAGCGGGGCTCCGGGTTTT.

This chain links TRBV27 with TRBJ1-4; D ambiguous. The germline V gene has CDR1 MNHEY and CDR2 SMNVEV (reference sequence). The CDR3 length is 17 residues. The V gene lost 4 bases and the J gene lost 3 bases, with 18 bases spanning the gap. CDR3 loop: CASSSNQVGWPNEKLFF. DNA for the CDR3: TGTGCCAGCAGTTCGAACCAGGTTGGATGGCCTAATGAAAAACTGTTTTTT.

The table lists this clonotype with a few counts. J is TRBJ2-3 and V is TRBV6-6, with D possibly TRBD2 on 6 matching bases. The length of the CDR3 is 14 residues. The ends were cut back, 10 bases at V and 4 bases at J, with 18 bases in the middle. Germline V gives CDR1 MNHNY, CDR2 SVGAGI (reference sequence). The CDR3 region is CATTGDDVSDTQYF. Here the CDR3 DNA reads TGTGCCACCACGGGGGACGATGTGTCAGATACGCAGTATTTT.

This sequence joins TRBV30 and TRBJ1-5; 8 nucleotides agree with TRBD1. The CDR3 spans 16 residues. Per the germline V gene, CDR1 is GTSNPN and CDR2 is SVGIG (reference sequence). The J segment lost 5 bases and the V segment lost 3 bases, leaving 12 bases of the junction unmatched. This chain's CDR3 is CAWSAKQGGPDQPQHF. The DNA of the CDR3 is TGTGCCTGGAGCGCCAAACAGGGGGGCCCCGATCAGCCCCAGCATTTT.

CDR3 nucleotides: TGTGCCAGCAGCTTCTGGGGGCAGGGGCTGGATACGCAGTATTTT. As protein: CASSFWGQGLDTQYF. The chain uses TRBV7-2 and TRBJ2-3; tentative D call: TRBD1 (6 bases). In germline, CDR1 is SGHTA, CDR2 FQGNSA. The ends were cut back, 3 bases at V and 6 bases at J, with 16 bases in the middle. The CDR3 runs 15 residues.